The 21 T cell receptor beta chains below all came from one sample that was sequenced in a study of T-cell memory formation after mild COVID-19. TCRdb redid the calling of the 5' RACE reads with MiXCR, one entry per CDR3 protein. Found here are 280,000 or so distinct CDR3 sequences, approximately 7.6% of them singletons; the top ten hold roughly 23%. Source material: PBMCs or a T cell subset sorted from them (not recorded which). The source is a young man who had mild COVID-19 (a few samples of this study predate the infection). Cell type and time point are not known.

This clonotype was seen a handful of times. The chain couples TRBV5-6 to TRBJ1-5, with D hard to call. Germline assignment: CDR1 SGHDT and CDR2 YYEEEE. V was shortened by 0 bases and J by 2 bases, with 6 bases between the two germline ends. The CDR3 sequence is 14 residues long. In DNA form, the CDR3 reads TGTGCCAGCAGCTTGGCGTCGGGCAATCAGCCCCAGCATTTT. Translated: CASSLASGNQPQHF.

This clonotype was picked up a small number of times. The V and J genes are TRBV27 and TRBJ2-2, with TRBD2 identical over 7 bases. V dropped 4 bases and J dropped 5; count of bases not matched to a gene: 10. The CDR3 spans 16 residues. Germline V lookup: CDR1 MNHEY, CDR2 SMNVEV (reference sequence). The CDR3 DNA is TGTGCCAGCAGTTCAAGGGCAGGGAGGGGTACCGGGGAGCTGTTTTTT. Protein product: CASSSRAGRGTGELFF.

CDR3 loop: CASSLMPGLAYEQYF. As DNA, the CDR3 is TGTGCCAGCAGCTTAATGCCGGGACTAGCCTACGAGCAGTACTTC. V and J are TRBV3-1 and TRBJ2-7; 8 bases agree with TRBD2. The germline CDR1 and CDR2 sequences are LGHDT and YNNKEL (reference sequence). This CDR3 has 15 amino acids. Unmatched junction bases numbered 8, after V lost 5 bases and J lost 2 bases.

This clonotype was found many times. The CDR3 region has the DNA TGTGCCAGCAGCCATGGGCCGTCCTACGAGCAGTACTTC. Residues: CASSHGPSYEQYF. The chain uses TRBV27 and TRBJ2-7; D uncertain. This CDR3 is 13 amino acids long. The germline V gene has CDR1 MNHEY and CDR2 SMNVEV (reference sequence). The V end was cut by 6 bases, the J end by 1 base, with 10 bases between.

The J gene is TRBJ2-3, the V gene TRBV5-1; unclear D gene. Trimming stripped 0 bases from V and 5 bases from J, with 4 bases between. Germline assignment: CDR1 SGHRS and CDR2 YFSETQ. The CDR3 has 12 residues. The CDR3 loop reads CASSLAVDTQYF. The DNA of the CDR3 is TGCGCCAGCAGCTTGGCGGTAGATACGCAGTATTTT.

The chain links TRBV9 to TRBJ1-2; D possibly corresponds to TRBD1 (5 bases). In germline, CDR1 is SGDLS, CDR2 YYNGEE. The CDR3 is 14 amino acids. The ends were cut back, 2 bases at V and 4 bases at J, with 12 bases in the middle. This CDR3 is CASSVNRGGYGYTF. The DNA for the CDR3 is TGTGCCAGCAGCGTTAATAGGGGTGGCTATGGCTACACCTTC.

This clonotype was seen ten or more times. The chain joins TRBV7-3 to TRBJ1-1, with D unresolved. The germline CDR1 and CDR2 sequences are SGHTA and FQGTGA. The length of the CDR3 is 11 residues. Trimming removed 5 bases at V and 11 bases at J, with 12 bases between. CDR3 sequence (DNA): TGTGCCAGCAGCCCGACGACTAAGGCTTTCTTT. Its translation: CASSPTTKAFF.

V usage is TRBV7-8 and J usage is TRBJ1-1; 7 bases are a match to TRBD1. Germline V gives CDR1 SGHVS, CDR2 FQNEAQ. The V and J ends lost 5 bases and 2 bases, in that order; junction bases with no gene match: 11. The CDR3 loop spans 16 amino acids. As DNA, the CDR3 is TGTGCCAGCAGCCCCGGACAGGCTAACCCAAACACTGAAGCTTTCTTT. Amino acid sequence: CASSPGQANPNTEAFF.

V is TRBV7-2 and J is TRBJ2-7; 8 bases line up with TRBD1. After removal of 3 bases from V and 4 bases from J, the junction contained 8 bases not matched to a gene. The CDR3 has 15 amino acids. Germline values: CDR1 SGHTA, CDR2 FQGNSA. The CDR3 DNA is TGTGCCAGCAGCTTGACCGGGACAGGCCGTTACGAGCAGTACGTC. Amino acid sequence: CASSLTGTGRYEQYV.

This clonotype has a handful of counts. CDR3 protein: CAWSVRTGKETQYF. The CDR3 nucleotides read TGTGCCTGGAGTGTTAGGACAGGCAAAGAGACCCAGTACTTC. This rearrangement joins TRBV30 to TRBJ2-5; 7 bases fit TRBD1. CDR1 and CDR2 (germline): GTSNPN, SVGIG (reference sequence). V lost 0 bases and J lost 3; bases outside the gene matches: 4. CDR3 length equals 14 residues.

The genes are TRBV5-6 and TRBJ1-1; possibly TRBD1 for D (5 bases). The germline V and J ends were trimmed by 1 base and 6 bases, with 16 bases remaining between them. The CDR3 is 15 amino acids. Germline V lookup: CDR1 SGHDT, CDR2 YYEEEE. The CDR3 is CASSLIRLRDPEAFF. The CDR3 DNA is TGTGCCAGCAGCTTGATCAGGTTGAGGGACCCTGAAGCTTTCTTT.

In its sample, this clonotype was seen a few times. The chain combines TRBV7-3 with TRBJ2-1, with a tentative D call TRBD1 (6 bases). This CDR3 has 13 residues. V lost 7 bases to trimming and J lost 8 bases, with 15 bases between them. CDR1 is SGHTA and CDR2 is FQGTGA in the germline V gene. CDR3 sequence: CASTPSAGDEQFF. DNA for the CDR3: TGTGCCAGCACCCCATCGGCAGGGGATGAGCAGTTCTTC.

This clonotype has ten or more counts. The rearrangement uses TRBV5-1 and TRBJ1-3; D remains ambiguous. Trimming removed 6 bases from V and 0 bases from J, with 10 bases in between. CDR1 and CDR2 (germline): SGHRS, YFSETQ. The CDR3 has 14 amino acids. In nucleotides, the CDR3 is TGCGCCAGCACCGACGGAGACTCTGGAAACACCATATATTTT. Translation gives CASTDGDSGNTIYF.

This clonotype was seen a few times. The CDR3 loop reads CASSPNAIRGSPLHF. CDR3 nucleotides: TGTGCCAGCAGCCCCAATGCCATCCGAGGTTCACCCCTCCACTTT. The chain employs TRBV12-3 or TRBV12-4 and TRBJ1-6; D remains ambiguous. Trimming took off 6 bases at V and 9 bases at J, with 18 bases between the two ends. The CDR3 has 15 amino acids.

This clonotype was seen a few times. The chain combines TRBV12-3 or TRBV12-4 with TRBJ2-3, with D perhaps TRBD2 (5 bases). This CDR3 region has 15 residues. V was pared by 5 bases and J by 1 base, with 13 bases between. DNA for the CDR3: TGTGCCAGCAGTACGCCGGGGATGGGCACAGATACGCAGTATTTT. Translation: CASSTPGMGTDTQYF.

This sequence joins TRBV7-9 and TRBJ2-7; TRBD1 agrees at 7 bases. The CDR3 consists of 15 residues. Looked up from germline, CDR1 is SEHNR and CDR2 is FQNEAQ (reference sequence). V gave up 1 base and J gave up 3 bases; unmatched junction bases: 6. CDR3 protein: CASSLGQGDFYEQYF. DNA of the CDR3: TGTGCCAGCAGCTTAGGACAGGGAGATTTCTACGAGCAGTACTTC.

The rearrangement joins TRBV2 to TRBJ2-7; 7 nucleotides line up with TRBD2. Germline-derived CDR1 and CDR2 are SNHLY and FYNNEI. V was pared by 6 bases and J by 2 bases, with 7 bases of the junction left unmatched. This CDR3 is built from 14 residues. CDR3 sequence: CASRAGGVTYEQYV. The CDR3 coding sequence is TGTGCCAGCAGAGCTGGGGGGGTCACCTACGAGCAGTACGTC.

This clonotype showed up many times. The chain carries TRBV5-1 and TRBJ2-1; 13 nucleotides agree with TRBD2. Trimming removed 4 bases from V and 4 bases from J; junction bases left unmatched: 2. Germline V gene sequence: CDR1 SGHRS, CDR2 YFSETQ. The CDR3 contains 15 residues. The CDR3 coding sequence is TGCGCCAGCAGCAAACTAGCGGGGGGGTACAATGAGCAGTTCTTC. Its protein is CASSKLAGGYNEQFF.

The DNA of the CDR3 is TGTGCCAGCAACCGCGCAGGTGGGAACACTGAAGCTTTCTTT. It translates to CASNRAGGNTEAFF. This chain joins TRBV27 and TRBJ1-1, with D uncertain. Germline lookup yields CDR1 MNHEY and CDR2 SMNVEV (reference sequence). The V end was cut by 7 bases, the J end by 1 base, with 13 bases between. This CDR3 is 14 amino acids long.

The V gene is TRBV7-2, the J gene TRBJ2-7, with D tentatively TRBD1 or TRBD2 (5 bases each). Trimming cost V 3 bases and J 6 bases, with 18 bases left between them. Per germline, CDR1 SGHTA and CDR2 FQGNSA. The CDR3 is 15 amino acids. CDR3 loop: CASSFYSGPSAEQYF. In DNA form, the CDR3 reads TGTGCCAGCAGCTTTTATTCGGGGCCTAGTGCCGAGCAGTACTTC.

This clonotype has more than one count but fewer than ten. This rearrangement joins TRBV10-3 to TRBJ2-2; 12 bases map to TRBD2. CDR3 length: 14 residues. Germline V CDR1 and CDR2: ENHRY, SYGVKD. Trimming cost V 11 bases and J 6 bases; bases outside gene matches: 7. Written as DNA, the CDR3 is TGTGCCGCCACTAGCGGGGGGCCTTCCGGGGAGCTGTTTTTT. As protein: CAATSGGPSGELFF.